The 2 T cell receptor beta chains below all came from one sample that was sequenced in a study of blood T cell repertoires in COVID-19. Produced via immunoSEQ multiplex PCR; TCRdb's table is partial and in-frame only. The table has more than 150,000 clones, approximately 84% seen once. The sample consisted of peripheral blood. These receptors were taken from a human donor in a cohort sampled during active COVID-19.

The CDR3 DNA follows: TGCAGCGCCGCTGGGACTAGCGGGGGGGGTTCCAATGAGCAGTTCTTC. Its translation: CSAAGTSGGGSNEQFF. The chain carries TRBV29-1 and TRBJ2-1, with 16 bases lining up with TRBD2. The CDR3 contains 16 residues. Germline-derived CDR1 and CDR2 are SQVTM and ANQGSEA. V gave up 7 bases and J gave up 6 bases; unmatched junction bases: 9.

J is TRBJ2-2 and V is TRBV5-1, with 10 bases fitting TRBD1. Trimming removed 3 bases from V and 4 bases from J; junction bases left unmatched: 6. CDR1 SGHRS and CDR2 YFSETQ come from the germline V gene. This CDR3 contains 16 residues. CDR3 amino acids: CASSSSGQGSTGELFF. In DNA, the CDR3 is TGCGCCAGCAGCTCCTCGGGACAGGGGTCCACCGGGGAGCTGTTTTTT. Variable domain in full (rest from reference TRBV5-1 and TRBJ2-2): KAGVTQTPRYLIKTRGQQVTLSCSPISGHRSVSWYQQTPGQGLQFLFEYFSETQRNKGNFPGRFSGRQFSNSRSEMNVSTLELGDSALYLCASSSSGQGSTGELFFGEGSRLTVL.